The sequence of this T cell receptor beta chain was determined in a study of blood T cell repertoires in COVID-19. Profiling relied on immunoSEQ multiplex PCR, and the TCRdb table lists in-frame clones only, not all of them. The table has 200,000 to 250,000 clones, around 81% seen once. The CDR3 contains 16 residues. Germline trimming cut 5 bases from V and 6 bases from J; bases unmatched to any gene: 12. The germline V gene has CDR1 SGHTA and CDR2 FQGTGA. This sequence joins TRBV7-3 and TRBJ2-3; 9 nucleotides match TRBD2. The specimen was peripheral blood. The sequence came from a woman older than 75 with COVID-19, enrolled during active disease. CDR3 bases: TGTGCCAGCAGCCCACAGGGAGCGGGGGGCCCGGATACGCAGTATTTT. Its translation: CASSPQGAGGPDTQYF.